The 24 T cell receptor beta chains reported below all come from one sample, sequenced in a study of response to subunit inactivated influenza vaccine. TCRdb reprocessed the RT-PCR reads with MiXCR, giving one entry per CDR3 protein. The repertoire holds 650,000 to 850,000 distinct CDR3 sequences, with 11% to 15% as singletons. The specimen comprised PBMCs from blood, sampled roughly 15 days before vaccination. Every receptor here comes from a man aged 50 to 60 who received an inactivated influenza vaccine.

The V call is TRBV6-1, the J call TRBJ2-3; maybe TRBD1 (6 bases). The CDR3 is made up of 14 amino acids. In germline, CDR1 is MNHNS, CDR2 SASEGT. V lost 8 bases and J 3 bases, leaving 15 bases between the germline ends. This CDR3 reads CASGWTVKTDTQYF. The CDR3 DNA follows: TGTGCCAGCGGATGGACAGTAAAAACAGATACGCAGTATTTT.

The genes are TRBV3-1 and TRBJ2-7; D gene uncertain. Germline V gene data show CDR1 as LGHDT and CDR2 as YNNKEL (reference sequence). This CDR3 is 14 amino acids long. Deletions cut 1 base from V and 3 bases from J, with 10 bases between. The CDR3 loop reads CASSQAGTYYEQYF. The CDR3 region has the DNA TGTGCCAGCAGCCAAGCAGGCACTTACTACGAGCAGTACTTC.

This clonotype turned up a few times. This sequence joins TRBV24-1 and TRBJ2-1; D is unresolved. Trimming took off 4 bases at V and 0 bases at J, with 9 bases between the two ends. The CDR3 sequence is 15 residues long. Germline V gives CDR1 KGHDR, CDR2 SFDVKD. The CDR3 region is CATSDVGNSYNEQFF. CDR3 sequence (DNA): TGTGCCACCAGTGACGTGGGGAACTCCTACAATGAGCAGTTCTTC.

Many counts were recorded for this clonotype. The chain links TRBV15 to TRBJ2-1, with D uncertain. The CDR3 length is 13 residues. The germline V gene has CDR1 LNHNV and CDR2 YYDKDF (reference sequence). With 1 base removed from V and 1 base from J, the gap between germline ends came to 2 bases. The CDR3 sequence: CATSRGSYNEQFF. CDR3 DNA: TGTGCCACCAGCAGAGGGTCCTACAATGAGCAGTTCTTC.

The chain uses TRBV7-2 and TRBJ2-5; TRBD1 aligns across 7 bases. Germline trimming cut 3 bases from V and 0 bases from J; bases unmatched to any gene: 4. The germline V gene encodes CDR1 SGHTA and CDR2 FQGNSA. The CDR3 totals 15 residues. CDR3 DNA: TGTGCCAGCAGCTTCCGGACAGGAAACCAAGAGACCCAGTACTTC. This codes for CASSFRTGNQETQYF. Looking up the rest from reference TRBV7-2 and TRBJ2-5 gives the full variable domain: GAGVSQSPSNKVTEKGKDVELRCDPISGHTALYWYRQSLGQGLEFLIYFQGNSAPDKSGLPSDRFSAERTGGSVSTLTIQRTQQEDSAVYLCASSFRTGNQETQYFGPGTRLLVL.

V is TRBV12-3 or TRBV12-4 and J is TRBJ2-6; no definite D call. V lost 3 bases to trimming and J lost 0 bases, with 9 bases between them. The length of the CDR3 is 16 residues. The CDR3 DNA reads TGTGCCAGCAGTTTTGCACCCGGCTCTGGGGCCAACGTCCTGACTTTC. This gives the protein CASSFAPGSGANVLTF.

The rearrangement links TRBV4-2 to TRBJ2-1; D gene uncertain. From germline, CDR1 is LGHNA and CDR2 YNFKEQ. CDR3 size: 15 residues. Trimming shortened V by 4 bases and J by 10 bases, and 20 bases separated the two germline ends. As DNA, the CDR3 is TGTGCCAGCAGCCGACTGCCCGGGCCTGGGTACGAGCAGTTCTTC. It translates to CASSRLPGPGYEQFF.

This clonotype has just a few counts. The chain joins TRBV5-1 to TRBJ1-1; 7 bases are shared with TRBD1. The CDR3 contains 15 residues. Germline V gene sequence: CDR1 SGHRS, CDR2 YFSETQ. Trimming cost V 4 bases and J 1 base; bases outside gene matches: 7. The CDR3 spells CASSVGQTGNTEAFF. The DNA for the CDR3 is TGCGCCAGCAGCGTGGGACAGACCGGGAACACTGAAGCTTTCTTT.

This clonotype was seen ten or more times. J is TRBJ2-1 and V is TRBV11-1, with 9 bases fitting TRBD2. J lost 5 bases, V lost 1 base, and 6 bases had no gene match. Germline CDR1 reads SGHAT; CDR2 reads FQDESV (reference sequence). The CDR3 extends over 16 amino acids. The CDR3 reads CASSLVLPSGNNEQFF. Here the CDR3 DNA reads TGTGCCAGCAGCTTAGTCCTGCCTAGCGGGAACAATGAGCAGTTCTTC.

The sample holds a few counts of this clonotype. The chain is built from TRBV4-2 and TRBJ2-1; D might be TRBD1 or TRBD2, each matching 5 bases. Looked up from germline, CDR1 is LGHNA and CDR2 is YNFKEQ. V lost 4 bases and J 7 bases, leaving 17 bases between the germline ends. CDR3 length: 15 amino acids. CDR3: CASSLGTDVANEQFF. The CDR3 bases are TGTGCCAGCAGCCTGGGGACGGATGTAGCGAATGAGCAGTTCTTC.

In its sample, this clonotype was seen many times. J is TRBJ2-1 and V is TRBV5-5, with unresolved D. CDR1 is SGHKS and CDR2 is YYEKEE in the germline V gene (reference sequence). This CDR3 has 12 residues. Trimming took 1 base from V and 6 from J, leaving 5 bases between them. CDR3 sequence (DNA): TGTGCCAGCAGCTTGAACTCCAATGAGCAGTTCTTC. Translating it yields CASSLNSNEQFF.

V is TRBV15 and J is TRBJ2-1; a possible D gene is TRBD1 (5 bases). Trimming left V 6 bases short and J 6 bases short, with 15 bases between. Germline V gene data show CDR1 as LNHNV and CDR2 as YYDKDF (reference sequence). The CDR3 extends over 14 amino acids. CDR3 residues: CATSPQARTNEQFF. The CDR3, as DNA: TGTGCCACCAGTCCACAGGCACGGACCAATGAGCAGTTCTTC.

The gene calls are TRBV20-1 and TRBJ2-7; 8 bases are shared with TRBD2. This CDR3 has 16 residues. Germline V gives CDR1 DFQATT, CDR2 SNEGSKA (reference sequence). Trimming removed 0 bases from V and 0 bases from J; junction bases left unmatched: 7. CDR3 sequence (DNA): TGCAGTGCTAGAGATCTCCGGACTAGCATCTCCTACGAGCAGTACTTC. This sequence encodes CSARDLRTSISYEQYF.

This rearrangement joins TRBV15 to TRBJ2-5; no clear D. This CDR3 comprises 14 residues. Trimming cost V 1 base and J 5 bases, with 11 bases left between them. CDR1 is LNHNV, CDR2 YYDKDF, per germline (reference sequence). This CDR3 reads CATSRATFRETQYF. DNA of the CDR3: TGTGCCACCAGCAGAGCCACTTTTCGGGAGACCCAGTACTTC. Variable domain in full (rest from reference TRBV15 and TRBJ2-5): DAMVIQNPRYQVTQFGKPVTLSCSQTLNHNVMYWYQQKSSQAPKLLFHYYDKDFNNEADTPDNFQSRRPNTSFCFLDIRSPGLGDTAMYLCATSRATFRETQYFGPGTRLLVL.

This clonotype occurred a few times. The J gene is TRBJ1-2, the V gene TRBV7-9, with D perhaps matching TRBD1 (5 bases). Germline loops: CDR1 SEHNR, CDR2 FQNEAQ (reference sequence). CDR3 length equals 13 residues. The V gene lost 7 bases and the J gene lost 6 bases, with 15 bases spanning the gap. The DNA of the CDR3 is TGTGCCAGCACCTTTTCAGGGCAGAATGGCTACACCTTC. It yields the protein CASTFSGQNGYTF.

The rearrangement joins TRBV5-5 to TRBJ2-1, with D possibly TRBD1 on 6 matching bases. V shed 4 bases and J shed 13 bases, with 15 bases lying between them. CDR3 length: 12 residues. Germline V gives CDR1 SGHKS, CDR2 YYEKEE (reference sequence). The CDR3 sequence is CASSKDRASQFF. For the CDR3, the DNA is TGTGCCAGCAGCAAGGACAGAGCCTCACAGTTCTTC.

This clonotype was recorded at least ten times. The chain carries TRBV5-1 and TRBJ2-1; tentatively, D is TRBD2 (6 bases). V was trimmed by 0 bases and J by 0 bases, leaving 7 bases between them. CDR1 is SGHRS and CDR2 is YFSETQ in the germline V gene. There are 15 residues in the CDR3. CDR3 nucleotides: TGCGCCAGCAGCTTGGCCGGGAGCTCCTACAATGAGCAGTTCTTC. Translated, it gives CASSLAGSSYNEQFF.

This clonotype has ten or more counts. This rearrangement joins TRBV7-2 to TRBJ2-3; 7 bases match TRBD2. V was clipped by 4 bases and J by 2 bases; unmatched bases: 9. This CDR3 spans 16 amino acids. Per the germline V gene, CDR1 is SGHTA and CDR2 is FQGNSA. CDR3 region: CASSSLPGLHTDTQYF. The CDR3 region has the DNA TGTGCCAGCAGCTCACTACCGGGACTACACACAGATACGCAGTATTTT.

This clonotype was detected ten times or more. The rearrangement uses TRBV20-1 and TRBJ2-1, with no clear D. Germline V gene lookup returns CDR1 DFQATT and CDR2 SNEGSKA (reference sequence). This CDR3 is 13 amino acids long. Trimming took off 0 bases at V and 8 bases at J, with 11 bases between the two ends. The CDR3 region has the DNA TGCAGTGCTAGAGAGGTTAGCTCCCATGAGCAGTTCTTC. Translated, it gives CSAREVSSHEQFF.

This clonotype was counted between two and nine times. This chain connects TRBV18 to TRBJ2-1, with D maybe TRBD2 (5 bases). The CDR3 covers 16 residues. Trimming stripped 6 bases from V and 5 bases from J, with 20 bases between. From germline, CDR1 is KGHSH and CDR2 LQKENI. The chain's CDR3 is CASSHSRGVSNNEQFF. The DNA for the CDR3 is TGTGCCAGCTCCCACTCACGGGGAGTATCTAACAATGAGCAGTTCTTC.

J is TRBJ2-4 and V is TRBV29-1; a weak D match, TRBD1 (6 bases). With 1 base removed from V and 1 base from J, the gap between germline ends came to 8 bases. CDR3 size: 14 residues. CDR1 is SQVTM, CDR2 ANQGSEA, per germline. The CDR3 region is CSVEGTDAKNIQYF. In DNA, the CDR3 is TGCAGCGTTGAAGGGACAGATGCCAAAAACATTCAGTACTTC.

The J gene is TRBJ1-1, the V gene TRBV10-3; no reliable D call. This CDR3 has 16 amino acids. The V gene lost 1 base and the J gene lost 1 base, with 13 bases spanning the gap. Germline CDR1 and CDR2: ENHRY and SYGVKD. In nucleotides, the CDR3 is TGTGCCATCAGTGAGTTGAAGACGAGAACGAACACTGAAGCTTTCTTT. Translated, it gives CAISELKTRTNTEAFF.

This clonotype has more than one count but fewer than ten. The chain has TRBV12-3 or TRBV12-4 and TRBJ2-7, with D unresolved. The CDR3 totals 16 residues. V gave up 1 base and J gave up 3 bases, with 16 bases separating them. This CDR3 reads CASSLGAWRSNYEQYF. CDR3 in DNA: TGTGCCAGCAGTTTAGGGGCGTGGCGGTCCAACTACGAGCAGTACTTC.

CDR3 in amino acids: CASRPGQPNEQFF. The CDR3, as DNA: TGTGCCAGCAGGCCCGGACAGCCCAATGAGCAGTTCTTC. The chain employs TRBV6-6 and TRBJ2-1; weak D call: TRBD1 (6 bases). The CDR3 consists of 13 residues. The germline V gene has CDR1 MNHNY and CDR2 SVGAGI (reference sequence). V lost 6 bases, J lost 6 bases, and 12 bases lay in between.